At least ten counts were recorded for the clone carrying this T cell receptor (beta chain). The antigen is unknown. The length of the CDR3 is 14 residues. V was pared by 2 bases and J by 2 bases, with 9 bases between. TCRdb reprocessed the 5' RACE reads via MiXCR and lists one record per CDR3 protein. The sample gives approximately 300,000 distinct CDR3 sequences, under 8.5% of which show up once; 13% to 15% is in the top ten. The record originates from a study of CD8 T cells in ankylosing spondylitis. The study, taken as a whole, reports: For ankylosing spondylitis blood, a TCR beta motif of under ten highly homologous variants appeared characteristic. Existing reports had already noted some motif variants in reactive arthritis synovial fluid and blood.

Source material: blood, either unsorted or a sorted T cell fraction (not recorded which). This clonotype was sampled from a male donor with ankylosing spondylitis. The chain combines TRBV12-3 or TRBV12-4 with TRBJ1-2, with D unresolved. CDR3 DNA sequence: TGTGCCAGCAGTTTACGGGATATAAACTATGGCTACACCTTC. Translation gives CASSLRDINYGYTF.